This TCR beta chain was sequenced for a study of cytomegalovirus exposure and HLA in healthy donors. Both 60 Vbeta primers and 13 Jbeta primers went into the PCR. Sequencing was performed with immunoSEQ multiplex PCR; in TCRdb, only in-frame clones are kept and a portion is missing. The sample includes about 84,000 clones, 63% of them seen just once. Points from the study as a whole: Most TCR sequences were seen very rarely across donors, but some public TCRs occurred in many. For most subjects, TCR beta sequences were reported to predict HLA-A and HLA-B alleles with accuracy. Later analysis identified a missense DCLRE1C variant that was linked to TCR beta V- and J-gene trimming.

A word on this clone: Its target is unknown.

The V gene's germline CDR1 is SGHRS and CDR2 YFSETQ. With V trimmed by 3 bases and J by 8 bases, 13 bases remained unmatched. This CDR3 has 16 amino acids. This sequence joins TRBV5-1 and TRBJ1-4, with 7 bases that match TRBD1. This TCR came from a woman in her thirties or forties in good health and CMV-seropositive. What was sequenced was PBMCs. This chain's CDR3 is CASSSSGQAGREKLFF. The CDR3 nucleotides are TGCGCCAGCAGCTCCTCTGGACAGGCTGGGAGGGAAAAACTGTTTTTT.